This T cell receptor beta chain was identified during a study of identical twins (dated by TCRdb to the mid-2010s). Regarding the research as a whole: TCR alpha and beta repertoires from monozygotic twins, unrelated adults of various ages and cord blood were deep-sequenced to test whether fetal clonotypes persist. To rule out contamination, replicate twin experiments were performed at different times with different library preparation protocols. The paper's findings and limits, for the study overall: Recombination models systematically underestimated out-of-frame TCR alpha sharing in monozygotic twins but agreed with sharing between unrelated individuals. Compared with coincidental sharing between unrelated individuals, out-of-frame TCR alpha sequences shared between twins showed an excess of sequences with low generation probability. Fewer insertions were carried by abundant cord blood beta clonotypes, a similar but weaker trend appeared in young adult naive repertoires, and no such trend appeared in memory repertoires. Invariant T cells such as MAIT and iNKT could partly confound zero-insertion analyses, though diverse VJ usage argued against this for most clonotypes. Because the same donors could not be followed over many years, conclusions were based on cross-sectional statistical analysis. The excess sharing between twins in beta out-of-frame sequences was weaker because fewer shared sequences reduced the signal-to-noise ratio.

Regarding this clonotype: This receptor's antigen is unknown. The record has no base qualities; no much larger clone is one base away.

Via the germline V gene, CDR1 is KGHDR and CDR2 SFDVKD. From its cysteine to its phenylalanine, the CDR3 spans 15 amino acids. CDR3 DNA only is kept here, 45 bases in frame from base 1. Unmatched junction bases come to 2, with V trimmed by 4 bases and J by 0 bases. All donors were healthy Caucasians. The twin cohort consisted of three pairs of female monozygotic twins, all aged about 18 to 30 years. RNA for TCR libraries was isolated from peripheral blood mononuclear cells. Libraries were prepared through 5' RACE. The instrument given in TCRdb is Illumina HiSeq 2000. A universal primer binding site was added through template switching, and the final cDNA carried a unique molecular identifier so that TCR cDNA molecules could be counted accurately. First-strand cDNA for TCR alpha and beta chains was synthesized from specific primers in the conserved constant-segment region. To control for contamination, every cDNA library carried two barcodes: a SMART-Mk sample barcode plus Illumina barcodes. Two successive PCR steps introduced TruSeq adapter sequences along with Illumina sample barcodes. The TCR alpha and beta cDNA libraries were sequenced on the Illumina HiSeq platform using custom primers. Per the authors' processing: Raw reads were processed with MiGEC to extract unique molecular identifiers, and MiXCR was used to determine CDR3 positions. Recombination models were inferred per individual with the repgenHMM and IGoR tools using an EM algorithm. Shared clonotypes were analyzed with the tcR package in R, and sharing was normalized by the product of cloneset sizes. Out-of-frame nonproductive sequences were analyzed to study raw recombination free of thymic and clonal selection effects. The raw public data were reprocessed by TCRdb itself: fastp quality trimming at Q25, MiXCR clonotype calling, in-frame beta chains only. Each CDR3 protein appears once, grouped with its most common genes and DNA. What appears here as the V and J calls and clone size reflects TCRdb's work, not the paper's. The sample table shows around 960,000 distinct CDR3 sequences, and over 9% are seen once. Around 1.5% of the sample comes from the top ten.

These data are also associated with another study on yellow fever vaccine responses in identical twins. The second publication reports: The T cell response to vaccination in identical twins was reported by the authors to appear partly convergent and partly personalized. In identical twins, the study followed T cell clones that responded to the vaccine with precision.

The rearranged segments are TRBV24-1 and TRBJ2-1; TRBD1 aligns with 7 central bases. The source is a woman between 18 and 29 years old in good health. The sequenced sample consisted of PBMCs. This receptor has the CDR3 CATSEPGGSYNEQFF. At the DNA level, the sequence is TGTGCCACCAGTGAACCAGGGGGCTCCTACAATGAGCAGTTCTTC.